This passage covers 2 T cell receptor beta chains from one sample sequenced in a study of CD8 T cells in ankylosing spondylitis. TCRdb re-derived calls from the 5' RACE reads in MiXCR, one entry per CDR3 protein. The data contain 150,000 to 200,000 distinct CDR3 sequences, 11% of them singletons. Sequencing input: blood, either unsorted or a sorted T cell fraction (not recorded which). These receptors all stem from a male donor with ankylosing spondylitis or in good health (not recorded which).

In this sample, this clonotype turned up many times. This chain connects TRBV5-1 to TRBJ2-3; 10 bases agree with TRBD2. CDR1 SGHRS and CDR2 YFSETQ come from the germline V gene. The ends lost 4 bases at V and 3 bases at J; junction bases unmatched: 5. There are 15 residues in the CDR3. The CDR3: CASSEAGGRTDTQYF. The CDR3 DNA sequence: TGCGCCAGCAGCGAAGCGGGGGGGCGGACAGATACGCAGTATTTT. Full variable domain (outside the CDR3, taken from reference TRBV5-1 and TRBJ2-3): KAGVTQTPRYLIKTRGQQVTLSCSPISGHRSVSWYQQTPGQGLQFLFEYFSETQRNKGNFPGRFSGRQFSNSRSEMNVSTLELGDSALYLCASSEAGGRTDTQYFGPGTRLTVL.

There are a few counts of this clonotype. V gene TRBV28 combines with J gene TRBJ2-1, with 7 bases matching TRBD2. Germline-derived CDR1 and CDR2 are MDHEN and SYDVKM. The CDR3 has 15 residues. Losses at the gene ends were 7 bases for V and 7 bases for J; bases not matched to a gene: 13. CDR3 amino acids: CASTLTGPGGNEQFF. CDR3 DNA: TGTGCCAGCACTCTTACCGGTCCGGGAGGTAATGAGCAGTTCTTC. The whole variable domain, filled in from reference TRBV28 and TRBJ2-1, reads DVKVTQSSRYLVKRTGEKVFLECVQDMDHENMFWYRQDPGLGLRLIYFSYDVKMKEKGDIPEGYSVSREKKERFSLILESASTNQTSMYLCASTLTGPGGNEQFFGPGTRLTVL.